This T cell receptor (beta chain) originates from a study of cytomegalovirus exposure and HLA in healthy donors. As regards this clone: Its antigen is currently unknown.

General study findings and limits: An analysis that was carried out later associated 16,000 or so TCR beta sequences with HLA alleles at 0.05 false discovery rate.

V lost 3 bases and J lost 6; bases outside the gene matches: 14. Germline V gene lookup returns CDR1 MGHRA and CDR2 YSYEKL. The CDR3 is made up of 16 amino acids. Primers for the PCR totalled 60 Vbeta and 13 Jbeta. TCRdb keeps only in-frame clones here, not all; method: immunoSEQ multiplex PCR. Of about 130,000 clones listed, roughly 80% are singletons. The J gene is TRBJ2-7, the V gene TRBV4-1; TRBD1 agrees at 7 bases. The receptor's source is a boy younger than 18 in good health and CMV-seronegative. The specimen was PBMCs. The CDR3 loop reads CASSHPARDRASEQYF. As DNA, the CDR3 is TGCGCCAGCAGCCACCCTGCCCGAGACAGGGCCTCCGAGCAGTACTTC.